This T cell receptor (beta chain) was captured in a study of T-cell reconstitution after alpha-beta-depleted transplantation in children (TCRdb year 2016). Looking at the study overall: Using TCR repertoire profiling, the study followed T-cell immune reconstitution in a quantitative way in children after TCRalphabeta/CD19-depleted allogeneic hematopoietic cell transplantation.

This clonotype has a count of ten or more. Its antigen is currently not known. No base-level quality is on record; no much larger clone is a single base apart. Points the paper makes about the study in general: Over the following months the frequencies of hyperexpanded clones went down, and after one year T-cell counts and TCRbeta diversity were mostly credited to newly produced T cells. Apparently early alphabetaT-cell count recovery about two months after transplant reportedly relied on only several hundred rapidly expanded clones derived from non-depleted graft cells. In some patients, the high TCRbeta diversity seen at day 60 was put down to recipient T cells and intrathymic progenitors that had survived conditioning.

The treatment or condition label for this specimen denotes: allogeneic hematopoietic cell transplantation with graft depleted of TCRalphabeta T cells and CD19 B cells. TCRalphabeta/CD19-depleted allogeneic hematopoietic cell grafts were given to the transplant recipients, all of whom were children. The receptor library was made with PCR. The reads were generated on an Illumina HiSeq 2500. TCR libraries were prepared with molecular barcoding, using unique molecular identifiers to normalize TCRbeta repertoire quantification. TCRdb passed the public sequencing reads through fastp at Q25 and MiXCR, retaining productive beta sequences. Each record represents a unique CDR3 protein, reported with the most common genes and DNA among its rows. The sample profile shows roughly 200,000 distinct CDR3 sequences; about 7% of them were found once. The ten biggest clones cover roughly 6% of the sample. Taken from cysteine to phenylalanine, the CDR3 has 13 residues. The sequence is cut down to CDR3 DNA, 39 bases in frame from base 1. V is clipped by 5 bases and J by 2 bases, and the sequence between their germline boundaries is 7 bases long. Via the germline V gene, CDR1 is SQVTM and CDR2 ANQGSEA.

The sample consisted of PBMCs, taken before TCRalphabeta/CD19-depleted stem cell transplant. The clonotype was recovered from a boy aged 2-15 years with acute lymphoblastic leukemia, due to receive a stem cell transplant. The chain is assembled from TRBV29-1 and TRBJ2-6; TRBD1 is a possible D gene, resting on 5 matching bases. The CDR3 region has the sequence CSVQGPGANVLTF. The bases read TGCAGCGTTCAGGGTCCTGGGGCCAACGTCCTGACTTTC.